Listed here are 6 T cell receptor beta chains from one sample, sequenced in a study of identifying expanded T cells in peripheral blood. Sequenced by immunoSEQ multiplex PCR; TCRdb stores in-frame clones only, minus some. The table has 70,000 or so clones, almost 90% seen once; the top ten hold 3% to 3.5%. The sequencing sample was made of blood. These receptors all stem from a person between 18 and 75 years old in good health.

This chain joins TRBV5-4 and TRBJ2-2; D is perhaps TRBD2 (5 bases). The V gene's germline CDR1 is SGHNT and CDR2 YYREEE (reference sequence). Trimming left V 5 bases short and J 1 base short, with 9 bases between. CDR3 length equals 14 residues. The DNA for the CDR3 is TGTGCCAGCAGTCGACGGGGGAACACCGGGGAGCTGTTTTTT. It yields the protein CASSRRGNTGELFF.

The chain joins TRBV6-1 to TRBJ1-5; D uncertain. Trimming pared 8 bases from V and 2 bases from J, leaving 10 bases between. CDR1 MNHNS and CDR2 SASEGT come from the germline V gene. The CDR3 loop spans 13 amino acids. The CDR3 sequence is CASEFGGNQPQHF. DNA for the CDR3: TGTGCCAGCGAGTTCGGAGGCAATCAGCCCCAGCATTTT.

CDR3 in DNA: TGTGCCAGCAGCCGGGACAGCCTGAACACCGGGGAGCTGTTTTTT. Translation: CASSRDSLNTGELFF. The chain uses TRBV11-3 and TRBJ2-2; the match to TRBD1 covers 7 bases. Losses at the gene ends were 5 bases for V and 1 base for J; bases not matched to a gene: 4. Germline V lookup: CDR1 SGHNT, CDR2 YENEEA. CDR3 size: 15 residues.

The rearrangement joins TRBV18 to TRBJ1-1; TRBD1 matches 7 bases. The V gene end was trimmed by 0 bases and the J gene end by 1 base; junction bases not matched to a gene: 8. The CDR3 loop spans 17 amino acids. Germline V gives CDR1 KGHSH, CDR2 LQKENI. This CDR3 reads CASSPPRGRESNTEAFF. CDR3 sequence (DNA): TGTGCCAGCTCACCACCGAGGGGGCGAGAGTCGAACACTGAAGCTTTCTTT.

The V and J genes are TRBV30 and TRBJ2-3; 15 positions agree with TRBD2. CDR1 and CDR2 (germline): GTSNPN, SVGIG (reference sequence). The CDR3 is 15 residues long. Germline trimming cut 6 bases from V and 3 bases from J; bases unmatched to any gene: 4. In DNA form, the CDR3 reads TGTGCCTGCCGGACTAGCGGGGGGGGGACAGATACGCAGTATTTT. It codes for CACRTSGGGTDTQYF.

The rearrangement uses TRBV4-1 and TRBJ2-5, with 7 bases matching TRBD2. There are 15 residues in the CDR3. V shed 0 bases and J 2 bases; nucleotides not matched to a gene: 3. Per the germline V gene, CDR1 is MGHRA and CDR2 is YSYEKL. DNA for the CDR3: TGCGCCAGCAGCCAAGAGAGTAGCGGGCAAGAGACCCAGTACTTC. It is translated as CASSQESSGQETQYF.